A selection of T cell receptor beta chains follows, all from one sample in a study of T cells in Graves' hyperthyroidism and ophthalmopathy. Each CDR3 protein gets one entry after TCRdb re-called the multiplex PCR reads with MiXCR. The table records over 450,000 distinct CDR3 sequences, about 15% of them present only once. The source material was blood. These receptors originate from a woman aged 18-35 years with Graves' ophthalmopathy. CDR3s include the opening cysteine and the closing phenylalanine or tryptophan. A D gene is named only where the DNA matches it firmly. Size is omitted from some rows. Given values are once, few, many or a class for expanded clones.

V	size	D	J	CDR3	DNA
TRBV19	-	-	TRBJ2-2	CASSRRRWYGELFF	TGTGCCAGCTCACGTAGGAGGTGGTACGGGGAGCTGTTTTTT
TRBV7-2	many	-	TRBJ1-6	CASSLVSGSPLHF	TGTGCCAGCAGCTTAGTGTCAGGTTCACCCCTCCACTTT
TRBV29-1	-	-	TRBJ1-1	CSVGWQGKNTEAFF	TGCAGCGTTGGATGGCAGGGAAAGAACACTGAAGCTTTCTTT
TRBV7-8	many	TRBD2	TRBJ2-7	CASSFNWVRGAYEQYF	TGTGCCAGCAGCTTTAATTGGGTCCGGGGGGCCTACGAGCAGTACTTC
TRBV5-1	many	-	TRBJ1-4	CASSFGGANEKLFF	TGCGCCAGCAGCTTTGGGGGGGCGAATGAAAAACTGTTTTTT
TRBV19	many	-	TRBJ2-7	CASSSRDVGRDYEQYF	TGTGCCAGTAGCTCCCGTGACGTGGGGCGCGACTACGAGCAGTACTTC
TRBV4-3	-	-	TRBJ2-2	CASSQDRLNTGELFF	TGCGCCAGCAGCCAAGATAGATTGAACACCGGGGAGCTGTTTTTT
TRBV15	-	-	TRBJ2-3	CATSRGWDTDTQYF	TGTGCCACCAGCAGAGGTTGGGACACAGATACGCAGTATTTT
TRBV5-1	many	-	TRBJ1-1	CASSLSGTGNTEAFF	TGCGCCAGCAGCTTGTCCGGGACGGGGAACACTGAAGCTTTCTTT
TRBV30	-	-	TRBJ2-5	CAWSGGFQETQYF	TGTGCCTGGAGTGGCGGGTTCCAAGAGACCCAGTACTTC
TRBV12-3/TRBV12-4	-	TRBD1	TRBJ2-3	CASSPRGFADTQYF	TGTGCCAGCAGCCCCAGGGGGTTTGCAGATACGCAGTATTTT
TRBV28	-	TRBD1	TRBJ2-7	CASSKGTGVPYEQYF	TGTGCCAGCAGTAAAGGCACAGGGGTTCCCTACGAGCAGTACTTC
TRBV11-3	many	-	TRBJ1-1	CASSLSSSTEAFF	TGTGCCAGCAGCTTAAGCTCGAGCACTGAAGCTTTCTTT
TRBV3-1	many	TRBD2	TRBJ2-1	CASSLLPLAGGNEQFF	TGTGCCAGCAGCCTCCTCCCACTAGCGGGGGGTAATGAGCAGTTCTTC
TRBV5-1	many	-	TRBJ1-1	CASSPETAGTEAFF	TGCGCCAGCAGCCCGGAGACAGCGGGCACTGAAGCTTTCTTT
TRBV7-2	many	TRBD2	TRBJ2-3	CASSGIAGGPDTQYF	TGTGCCAGCAGCGGGATAGCGGGAGGGCCCGATACGCAGTATTTT
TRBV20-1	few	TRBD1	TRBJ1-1	CSASTAGQKHTEAFF	TGCAGTGCCTCGACCGCGGGACAGAAGCACACTGAAGCTTTCTTT
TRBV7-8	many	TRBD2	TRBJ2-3	CASSLDVTSGLTDTQYF	TGTGCCAGCAGCTTAGATGTCACTAGCGGATTAACAGATACGCAGTATTTT
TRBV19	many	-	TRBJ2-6	CASSIGGITGANVLTF	TGTGCCAGTAGTATAGGGGGCATCACTGGGGCCAACGTCCTGACTTTC
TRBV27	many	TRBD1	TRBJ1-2	CASSSTGRWYGYTF	TGTGCCAGCAGTTCGACAGGGCGTTGGTATGGCTACACCTTC
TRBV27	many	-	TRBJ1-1	CASSLSQGLTEAFF	TGTGCCAGCAGTTTATCGCAGGGATTAACTGAAGCTTTCTTT
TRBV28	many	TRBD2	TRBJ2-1	CASKGRGDYNEQFF	TGTGCCAGCAAGGGGCGGGGGGACTACAATGAGCAGTTCTTC
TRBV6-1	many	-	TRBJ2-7	CASSFLRDGSYEQYF	TGTGCCAGCAGTTTCCTTCGGGACGGCTCCTACGAGCAGTACTTC
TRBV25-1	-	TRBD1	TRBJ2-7	CASSDAGTGGSEQYF	TGTGCCAGCAGTGATGCCGGGACAGGGGGCTCCGAGCAGTACTTC
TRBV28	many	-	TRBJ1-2	CASSSHQDTSNYGYTF	TGTGCCAGCAGTTCCCACCAGGACACCTCTAACTATGGCTACACCTTC
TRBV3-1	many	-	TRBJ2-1	CASSPAPNEQFF	TGTGCCAGCAGCCCCGCCCCCAATGAGCAGTTCTTC
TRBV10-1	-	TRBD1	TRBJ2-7	CASSGDRVAEQYF	TGCGCCAGCAGCGGGGACAGGGTGGCCGAGCAGTACTTC
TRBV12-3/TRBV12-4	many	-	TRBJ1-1	CASRTGPGAEAFF	TGTGCCAGCAGAACCGGACCGGGGGCTGAAGCTTTCTTT
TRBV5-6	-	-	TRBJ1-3	CASSAGDRAGNTIYF	TGTGCCAGCAGCGCCGGCGACAGAGCTGGAAACACCATATATTTT
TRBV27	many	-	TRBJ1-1	CASSQGWSTEAFF	TGTGCCAGCAGTCAAGGTTGGAGCACTGAAGCTTTCTTT
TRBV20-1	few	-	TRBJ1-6	CSAWGEGNNSPLHF	TGCAGTGCCTGGGGGGAAGGAAATAATTCACCCCTCCACTTT
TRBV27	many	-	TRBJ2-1	CASSLNVDFEQFF	TGTGCCAGCAGTTTAAACGTCGACTTTGAGCAGTTCTTC
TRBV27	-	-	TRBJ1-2	CASSSGQDGYTF	TGTGCCAGCAGTTCTGGGCAGGATGGCTACACCTTC
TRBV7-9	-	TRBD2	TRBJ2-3	CASRTAGGYLTDTQYF	TGTGCCAGCAGAACAGCGGGGGGCTACCTCACAGATACGCAGTATTTT
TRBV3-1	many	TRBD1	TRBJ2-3	CASSETGAGDSTDTQYF	TGTGCCAGCAGCGAGACAGGGGCCGGCGATAGCACAGATACGCAGTATTTT
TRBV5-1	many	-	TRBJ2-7	CASSLEGYEQYF	TGTGCCAGCAGCTTAGAGGGATACGAGCAGTACTTC
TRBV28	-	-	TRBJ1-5	CASSFRQETFYSNQPQHF	TGTGCCAGCAGTTTCCGACAGGAGACTTTTTATAGCAATCAGCCCCAGCATTTT
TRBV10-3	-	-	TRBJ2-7	CAISEWLADSSYEQYF	TGTGCCATCAGTGAATGGCTAGCGGACAGCTCCTACGAGCAGTACTTC
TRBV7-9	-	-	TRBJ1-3	CASSLEVSGNTIYF	TGTGCCAGCAGCTTAGAGGTCTCTGGAAACACCATATATTTT
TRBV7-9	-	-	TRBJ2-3	CASSPDSSTDTQYF	TGTGCCAGCAGCCCCGACTCTAGCACAGATACGCAGTATTTT
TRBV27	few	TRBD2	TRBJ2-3	CASRWGLAGTDTQYF	TGTGCCAGCAGATGGGGGCTAGCGGGAACAGATACGCAGTATTTT
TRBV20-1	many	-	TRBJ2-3	CSAFPGLPASTDTQYF	TGCAGTGCTTTCCCCGGGCTGCCAGCTAGCACAGATACGCAGTATTTT
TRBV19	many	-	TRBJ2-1	CASSISGYNEQFF	TGTGCCAGTAGTATTTCGGGATACAATGAGCAGTTCTTC
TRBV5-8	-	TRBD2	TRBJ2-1	CASSTLAGGNNEQFF	TGTGCCAGCAGTACCCTAGCGGGAGGTAACAATGAGCAGTTCTTC
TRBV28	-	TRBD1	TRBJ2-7	CASSLIGWTGGGDEQYF	TGTGCCAGCAGTTTGATTGGGTGGACAGGGGGAGGCGACGAGCAGTACTTC
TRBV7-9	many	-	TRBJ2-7	CASSLSRGPAYEQYF	TGTGCCAGCAGCCTAAGCCGGGGACCAGCCTACGAGCAGTACTTC
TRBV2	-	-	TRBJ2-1	CASSDVREAGNEQFF	TGTGCCAGCAGTGATGTCCGGGAAGCGGGCAATGAGCAGTTCTTC
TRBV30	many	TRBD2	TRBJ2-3	CAWTLADTQYF	TGTGCCTGGACACTAGCGGACACGCAGTATTTT
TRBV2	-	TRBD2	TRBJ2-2	CASSEVGGDTGELFF	TGTGCCAGCAGTGAGGTTGGGGGGGACACCGGGGAGCTGTTTTTT
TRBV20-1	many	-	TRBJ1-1	CSARDSAGTEAFF	TGCAGTGCTAGAGACAGTGCGGGGACTGAAGCTTTCTTT
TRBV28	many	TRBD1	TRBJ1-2	CASSRQGADYGYTF	TGTGCCAGCAGTCGACAGGGGGCGGACTATGGCTACACCTTC